A single sample gave rise to the 32 T cell receptor beta chains below, sequenced in a study of blood T cells in healthy people across ages. A second PCR, run for about 7 to 11 cycles, used a sample-barcoded 5' primer plus a J-beta primer mix. Each CDR3 protein is one row after TCRdb ran MiXCR on the 5' RACE reads. Here the sample spans about 1.4 million distinct CDR3 sequences, 45% to 70% being singletons. Specimen: blood. The source is a man younger than 35 in good health.

The rearrangement uses TRBV20-1 and TRBJ2-1, with D perhaps TRBD1 or TRBD2 (6 bases each). Germline-derived CDR1 and CDR2 are DFQATT and SNEGSKA (reference sequence). This CDR3 has 14 amino acids. V dropped 6 bases and J dropped 5 bases, with 17 bases sitting between them. The DNA for the CDR3 is TGCAGTGCCCGTTCCTCGGGGGCCGACAATGAGCAGTTCTTC. Translation gives CSARSSGADNEQFF.

The chain recombines TRBV20-1 with TRBJ2-7, with 9 bases aligning to TRBD1. This CDR3 contains 11 residues. V trimming: 4 bases; J trimming: 6 bases; junction bases outside the gene matches: 1. Germline V gene sequence: CDR1 DFQATT, CDR2 SNEGSKA (reference sequence). DNA for the CDR3: TGCAGTGCTATGACAGGGGGCGAGCAGTACTTC. It codes for CSAMTGGEQYF.

The chain joins TRBV4-3 to TRBJ2-7, with D uncertain. The germline V gene encodes CDR1 LGHNA and CDR2 YSLEER. CDR3 length: 16 amino acids. V was pared by 0 bases and J by 2 bases, with 14 bases between. CDR3 sequence: CASSQDADIPPYEQYF. The CDR3 nucleotides are TGCGCCAGCAGCCAAGACGCTGACATACCGCCCTACGAGCAGTACTTC.

This clonotype showed up just a few times. The DNA for the CDR3 is TGTGCCAGCAGCTTAGTTCTGCGGGGCTACGAGCAGTACTTC. Protein sequence: CASSLVLRGYEQYF. The chain combines TRBV7-2 with TRBJ2-7; weak D call: TRBD2 (6 bases). V was pared by 1 base and J by 3 bases, with 10 bases between. Germline assignment: CDR1 SGHTA and CDR2 FQGNSA. CDR3 length: 14 amino acids.

The V and J genes are TRBV28 and TRBJ2-2; no clear D. V was trimmed by 5 bases and J by 7 bases, leaving 11 bases between them. The CDR3 sequence is 13 residues long. Germline V lookup: CDR1 MDHEN, CDR2 SYDVKM. The DNA of the CDR3 is TGTGCCAGCAGTCCCCCTTGGGGCGGGGAGCTGTTTTTT. It codes for CASSPPWGGELFF.

V is TRBV28 and J is TRBJ2-4, with a tentative D call TRBD1 (6 bases). The better agreement between TRBJ2-7 and the DNA end casts doubt on the J call. The CDR3 length is 14 residues. The germline CDR1 and CDR2 sequences are MDHEN and SYDVKM. The CDR3 spells CASRKQGVSYEQYF. CDR3 nucleotides: TGTGCCAGCAGGAAACAGGGAGTTTCCTACGAGCAGTACTTC.

The J gene is TRBJ2-5, the V gene TRBV10-1, with D possibly being TRBD1 or TRBD2 (5 bases each). The J call may be in error: the DNA end matches TRBJ2-7 better. Germline values: CDR1 WNHNN, CDR2 SYGVQD (reference sequence). This CDR3 has 14 residues. CDR3 sequence: CASSEARDHFEQYF. CDR3 DNA: TGCGCCAGCAGTGAGGCCCGGGACCACTTCGAGCAGTACTTC.

The rearrangement joins TRBV6-5 to TRBJ2-2, with 13 bases fitting TRBD2. CDR1 MNHEY and CDR2 SVGAGI come from the germline V gene. V dropped 0 bases and J dropped 9; count of bases not matched to a gene: 7. This CDR3 has 17 amino acids. The CDR3 coding sequence is TGTGCCAGCAGTTACTCGGGACTAGCGGGACCCCCACGGGAGCTGTTTTTT. Its protein is CASSYSGLAGPPRELFF.

This rearrangement joins TRBV27 to TRBJ2-4; a possible D gene is TRBD2 (5 bases). From germline, CDR1 is MNHEY and CDR2 SMNVEV (reference sequence). V gave up 8 bases and J gave up 13 bases, with 12 bases separating them. CDR3 length: 10 amino acids. The CDR3 bases are TGTGCCAGCCCGAGAAGGGAGCAGTACTTC. Its translation: CASPRREQYF.

As concerns this clonotype: Just one base apart from a much larger clone, this may be a read error. The gene calls are TRBV10-3 and TRBJ2-1; maybe TRBD2 (5 bases). Germline V CDR1 and CDR2: ENHRY, SYGVKD. The CDR3 totals 13 residues. For the CDR3, the DNA is TGTGCCATCGAGGCGGACTCCTACAATAAGCAGTTCTTC. Amino acid sequence: CAIEADSYNKQFF.

The chain employs TRBV20-1 and TRBJ2-7, with 14 positions matching TRBD2. Germline values: CDR1 DFQATT, CDR2 SNEGSKA (reference sequence). The V segment lost 4 bases and the J segment 1 base; nucleotides outside the gene matches: 9. This CDR3 comprises 17 residues. CDR3: CSANPGLAGVWSYEQYF. The DNA for the CDR3 is TGCAGTGCTAACCCGGGACTAGCGGGAGTATGGTCCTACGAGCAGTACTTC.

The V and J genes are TRBV20-1 and TRBJ1-3; D remains unclear. Trimming removed 6 bases from V and 0 bases from J, with 12 bases in between. The CDR3 covers 14 residues. Germline V gives CDR1 DFQATT, CDR2 SNEGSKA (reference sequence). CDR3 nucleotides: TGCAGTGCCCTACAATTTTCCTCTGGAAACACCATATATTTT. Amino acid sequence: CSALQFSSGNTIYF.

Concerning this clonotype itself: Germline and junction disagree at one end, which may indicate a read error. The chain has TRBV7-2 and TRBJ1-2; unclear D gene. The germline V gene encodes CDR1 SGHTA and CDR2 FQGNSA. The CDR3 is 14 residues long. CDR3 residues: CASSFGGLDYGHTF. CDR3 bases: TGTGCCAGCAGCTTCGGAGGTCTGGACTATGGCCACACCTTC.

This clonotype was found once. A read error may produce the germline difference seen at one junction end. The chain links TRBV5-1 to TRBJ1-4; 8 bases align to TRBD1. The CDR3 has 14 amino acids. CDR1 and CDR2 from the germline V gene are SGHRS and YFSETQ. CDR3 nucleotide sequence: TGCGCCGGCAGCCGGTCAGGGGGCGATGAAAAACTGTTTTTT. It translates to CAGSRSGGDEKLFF.

The chain couples TRBV20-1 to TRBJ2-7; the D is unclear. With 5 bases removed from V and 0 bases from J, the gap between germline ends came to 14 bases. From germline, CDR1 is DFQATT and CDR2 SNEGSKA (reference sequence). The CDR3 loop spans 14 amino acids. CDR3 in amino acids: CSAPWGEYSYEQYF. The DNA of the CDR3 is TGCAGTGCTCCCTGGGGTGAATACTCCTACGAGCAGTACTTC.

The chain carries TRBV25-1 and TRBJ2-7; D perhaps matches TRBD1 (5 bases). The CDR3 is 16 residues long. Between the trimmed V and J ends, which lost 3 bases and 2 bases, there was a span of 17 bases. Germline V lookup: CDR1 MGHDK, CDR2 SYGVNS. In nucleotides, the CDR3 is TGTGCCAGCAGTGAGAACAGGTACCCTACACCCTACGAGCAGTACTTC. This encodes CASSENRYPTPYEQYF.

This chain connects TRBV6-5 to TRBJ1-1, with 10 bases that match TRBD1. The CDR3 has 13 residues. Germline CDR1 and CDR2: MNHEY and SVGAGI. V gave up 8 bases and J gave up 8 bases; unmatched junction bases: 8. The chain's CDR3 is CASSGTGDPEAFF. The CDR3 nucleotides are TGTGCCAGCTCCGGGACAGGGGATCCCGAAGCTTTCTTT.

CDR3 amino acids: CASSRGPATQETQYF. Written as DNA, the CDR3 is TGTGCCAGCTCACGTGGGCCGGCAACACAAGAGACCCAGTACTTC. V gene TRBV18 combines with J gene TRBJ2-5; no clear D. The V gene's germline CDR1 is KGHSH and CDR2 LQKENI. Trimming left V 4 bases short and J 2 bases short, with 14 bases between. The CDR3 has 15 amino acids.

This clonotype was counted between two and nine times. The chain has TRBV28 and TRBJ2-1; possible D gene TRBD2, 7 bases. Per the germline V gene, CDR1 is MDHEN and CDR2 is SYDVKM. CDR3 length: 16 amino acids. V shed 5 bases and J shed 6 bases, with 20 bases lying between them. The CDR3 DNA follows: TGTGCCAGCAGTGACCTAGGGGGAGGGCAAGTCAATGAGCAGTTCTTC. The encoded protein is CASSDLGGGQVNEQFF. The full variable domain, rest sourced from reference TRBV28 and TRBJ2-1, is DVKVTQSSRYLVKRTGEKVFLECVQDMDHENMFWYRQDPGLGLRLIYFSYDVKMKEKGDIPEGYSVSREKKERFSLILESASTNQTSMYLCASSDLGGGQVNEQFFGPGTRLTVL.

This clonotype was detected a few times. The chain joins TRBV25-1 to TRBJ2-3; D gene ambiguous. The V end lost 2 bases, the J end lost 0 bases, and 9 bases lay between the germline ends. Per the germline V gene, CDR1 is MGHDK and CDR2 is SYGVNS. There are 15 residues in the CDR3. The CDR3 loop is CASSESSHSTDTQYF. The CDR3 DNA reads TGTGCCAGCAGTGAAAGCAGTCACAGCACAGATACGCAGTATTTT.

On this clonotype: One end of the junction does not line up with germline, which may come from a read error. The CDR3 nucleotides are TGTGTCAGCAGCATACTAGCGGGGATGGACGAGCAGTACTTC. Protein sequence: CVSSILAGMDEQYF. This sequence joins TRBV11-2 and TRBJ2-7, with 10 bases lining up with TRBD2. CDR1 SGHAT and CDR2 FQNNGV come from the germline V gene. This CDR3 has 14 amino acids.

The chain combines TRBV7-9 with TRBJ2-7; D is perhaps TRBD2 (5 bases). Germline V gene lookup returns CDR1 SEHNR and CDR2 FQNEAQ (reference sequence). This CDR3 comprises 13 residues. The germline V and J ends were trimmed by 9 bases and 2 bases, with 14 bases remaining between them. CDR3 sequence: CARPGMGTYEQYF. Here the CDR3 DNA reads TGTGCCAGGCCGGGAATGGGTACCTACGAGCAGTACTTC.

This rearrangement joins TRBV11-2 to TRBJ2-7, with TRBD2 identical over 7 bases. J was trimmed by 2 bases and V by 6 bases; bases with no gene match: 10. CDR1 is SGHAT and CDR2 is FQNNGV in the germline V gene. This CDR3 contains 15 residues. CDR3 sequence: CASSPWAGEAYEQYF. The CDR3 nucleotides read TGTGCCAGCAGTCCCTGGGCGGGAGAGGCCTACGAGCAGTACTTC.

This chain joins TRBV20-1 and TRBJ1-1, with 9 bases identical to TRBD1. V gave up 4 bases and J gave up 1 base; unmatched junction bases: 4. The CDR3 is 14 residues long. Germline lookup yields CDR1 DFQATT and CDR2 SNEGSKA (reference sequence). DNA for the CDR3: TGCAGTGCTACCTCGGGACAGGGGAACACTGAAGCTTTCTTT. Protein product: CSATSGQGNTEAFF.

Of note for this clonotype: At one boundary the junction diverges from the germline segment, which might be a read error. The J gene is TRBJ2-2, the V gene TRBV5-1; 10 nucleotides align to TRBD2. CDR1 and CDR2 from the germline V gene are SGHRS and YFSETQ. The CDR3 sequence is 19 residues long. The chain's CDR3 is CASRGFLAGEDSNTGEPFF. DNA of the CDR3: TGCGCCAGCAGAGGTTTCCTAGCGGGAGAAGATTCGAACACCGGGGAGCCGTTTTTT.

The genes are TRBV7-6 and TRBJ1-5, with a possible D match to TRBD1 (5 bases). V was trimmed by 5 bases and J by 9 bases, leaving 8 bases between them. This CDR3 contains 11 residues. The germline CDR1 and CDR2 sequences are SGHVS and FNYEAQ. The CDR3, as DNA: TGTGCCAGCAGCCCCGGGGCGCCCCAGCATTTT. Its protein is CASSPGAPQHF. The full variable domain, in which reference TRBV7-6 and TRBJ1-5 provide the parts outside the CDR3, is GAGVSQSPRYKVTKRGQDVALRCDPISGHVSLYWYRQALGQGPEFLTYFNYEAQQDKSGLPNDRFSAERPEGSISTLTIQRTEQRDSAMYRCASSPGAPQHFGDGTRLSIL.

The sample holds a few counts of this clonotype. CDR3 residues: CSARVGRQGQFF. CDR3 DNA sequence: TGCAGTGCTAGAGTAGGGAGACAGGGGCAGTTCTTC. The chain recombines TRBV20-1 with TRBJ2-1; 7 nucleotides agree with TRBD1. The CDR3 is made up of 12 amino acids. Per germline, CDR1 DFQATT and CDR2 SNEGSKA (reference sequence). The ends lost 1 base at V and 12 bases at J; junction bases unmatched: 6.

There are a few counts of this clonotype. This chain connects TRBV4-2 to TRBJ2-3; 9 bases map to TRBD2. This CDR3 comprises 16 residues. Looked up from germline, CDR1 is LGHNA and CDR2 is YNFKEQ. Losses at the gene ends were 1 base for V and 6 bases for J; bases not matched to a gene: 8. The CDR3 nucleotides read TGTGCCAGCAGCCAAGGCGCCGGGACTAGCTTCGATACGCAGTATTTT. This gives the protein CASSQGAGTSFDTQYF.

This clonotype has only a few counts. V is TRBV28 and J is TRBJ1-2; D is ambiguous. Trimming stripped 6 bases from V and 4 bases from J, with 15 bases between. Per germline, CDR1 MDHEN and CDR2 SYDVKM. The CDR3 consists of 14 residues. The CDR3 DNA sequence: TGTGCCAGCAGGACCGGGGAAATGGGCTATGGCTACACCTTC. This gives the protein CASRTGEMGYGYTF.

This rearrangement joins TRBV27 to TRBJ1-4, with unresolved D. CDR1 and CDR2 (germline): MNHEY, SMNVEV (reference sequence). This CDR3 contains 13 residues. The germline V and J ends were trimmed by 6 bases and 6 bases, with 11 bases remaining between them. CDR3 in DNA: TGTGCCAGCAGGGGTAGGGTGGATGAAAAACTGTTTTTT. This gives the protein CASRGRVDEKLFF.

This clonotype was recorded a few times. The gene calls are TRBV27 and TRBJ2-1; possible D gene TRBD2, 6 bases. Deletions cut 4 bases from V and 3 bases from J, with 16 bases between. CDR1 MNHEY and CDR2 SMNVEV come from the germline V gene (reference sequence). The CDR3 is 16 amino acids. The CDR3 coding sequence is TGTGCCAGCAGTTCCCAAGGGGCGGGGAACTACAATGAGCAGTTCTTC. Its translation is CASSSQGAGNYNEQFF.

The chain employs TRBV20-1 and TRBJ2-1, with D tentatively TRBD1 (5 bases). The V end was cut by 6 bases, the J end by 13 bases, with 16 bases between. The CDR3 spans 11 residues. Germline values: CDR1 DFQATT, CDR2 SNEGSKA (reference sequence). Here the CDR3 DNA reads TGCAGTGCCACCTCTGGGGCTAGTCAGTTCTTC. Protein sequence: CSATSGASQFF.